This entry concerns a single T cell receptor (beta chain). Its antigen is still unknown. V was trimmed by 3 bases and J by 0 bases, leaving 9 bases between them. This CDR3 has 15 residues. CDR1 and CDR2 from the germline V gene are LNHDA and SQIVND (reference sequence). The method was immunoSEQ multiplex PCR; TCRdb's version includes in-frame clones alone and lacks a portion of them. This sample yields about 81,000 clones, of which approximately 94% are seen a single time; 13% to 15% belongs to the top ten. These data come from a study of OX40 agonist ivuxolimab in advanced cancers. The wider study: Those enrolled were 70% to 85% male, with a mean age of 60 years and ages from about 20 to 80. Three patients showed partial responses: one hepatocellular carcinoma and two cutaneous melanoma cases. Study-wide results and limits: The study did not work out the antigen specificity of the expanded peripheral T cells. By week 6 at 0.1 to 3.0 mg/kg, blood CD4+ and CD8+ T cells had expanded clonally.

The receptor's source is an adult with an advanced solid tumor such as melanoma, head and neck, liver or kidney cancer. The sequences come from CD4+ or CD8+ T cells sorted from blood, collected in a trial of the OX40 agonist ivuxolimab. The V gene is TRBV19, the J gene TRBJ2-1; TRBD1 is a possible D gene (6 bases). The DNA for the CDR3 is TGTGCCAGTAGTATCATGGACAGCTCCTACAATGAGCAGTTCTTC. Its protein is CASSIMDSSYNEQFF. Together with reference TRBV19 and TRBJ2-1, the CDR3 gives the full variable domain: DGGITQSPKYLFRKEGQNVTLSCEQNLNHDAMYWYRQDPGQGLRLIYYSQIVNDFQKGDIAEGYSVSREKKESFPLTVTSAQKNPTAFYLCASSIMDSSYNEQFFGPGTRLTVL.